What follows are 29 T cell receptor beta chains derived from one specimen sequenced in a study of blood T cell repertoires in COVID-19. Sequencing was performed with immunoSEQ multiplex PCR; in TCRdb, only in-frame clones are kept and a portion is missing. Of tens of thousands of clones listed, around 90% were seen once; the top ten hold about 3%. Sequenced: peripheral blood. The source of these receptors is a woman aged 50 to 65 with COVID-19, enrolled during active disease.

V gene TRBV11-2 combines with J gene TRBJ2-5; TRBD2 might be the D (6 bases). Germline CDR1 is SGHAT and CDR2 is FQNNGV. V lost 6 bases to trimming and J lost 5 bases, with 19 bases between them. This CDR3 has 15 amino acids. CDR3: CASRQAGGDQETQYF. The CDR3 DNA reads TGTGCCAGCAGACAAGCGGGTGGGGATCAGGAGACCCAGTACTTC.

The chain links TRBV5-1 to TRBJ1-5; 7 bases match TRBD1. Trimming at V came to 1 base and at J to 7 bases, leaving 2 bases not matched to a gene. The CDR3 has 13 amino acids. Germline CDR1 SGHRS, CDR2 YFSETQ. CDR3 coding DNA: TGCGCCAGCAGCTTGTACAGGGGACAGCCCCAGCATTTT. Residues: CASSLYRGQPQHF. The complete variable domain, with remaining parts taken from reference TRBV5-1 and TRBJ1-5, reads KAGVTQTPRYLIKTRGQQVTLSCSPISGHRSVSWYQQTPGQGLQFLFEYFSETQRNKGNFPGRFSGRQFSNSRSEMNVSTLELGDSALYLCASSLYRGQPQHFGDGTRLSIL.

This chain joins TRBV28 and TRBJ1-5; D is perhaps TRBD1 (5 bases). This CDR3 has 15 amino acids. In germline, CDR1 is MDHEN, CDR2 SYDVKM. The V gene lost 7 bases and the J gene lost 6 bases, with 19 bases spanning the gap. The CDR3 region has the DNA TGTGCCAGCACTTCTGGCAGGACACAGTCTCAGCCCCAGCATTTT. Its protein product is CASTSGRTQSQPQHF.

This clone was seen a few times. The V gene is TRBV2, the J gene TRBJ1-1; D perhaps matches TRBD1 (6 bases). V gave up 5 bases and J gave up 3 bases, with 13 bases separating them. CDR1 SNHLY and CDR2 FYNNEI come from the germline V gene. The length of the CDR3 is 14 residues. The DNA for the CDR3 is TGTGCCAGCAGTTTAAGGGGGTTGGACACTGAAGCTTTCTTT. Translation gives CASSLRGLDTEAFF. Full variable domain (outside the CDR3, taken from reference TRBV2 and TRBJ1-1): EPEVTQTPSHQVTQMGQEVILRCVPISNHLYFYWYRQILGQKVEFLVSFYNNEISEKSEIFDDQFSVERPDGSNFTLKIRSTKLEDSAMYFCASSLRGLDTEAFFGQGTRLTVV.

The chain has TRBV5-5 and TRBJ2-7; no clear D gene. Germline CDR1 is SGHKS and CDR2 is YYEKEE (reference sequence). The CDR3 spans 12 residues. V was pared by 2 bases and J by 4 bases, with 7 bases between. The CDR3: CASSFRLYEQYF. The CDR3, as DNA: TGTGCCAGCAGCTTCCGCCTATACGAGCAGTACTTC.

The chain combines TRBV2 with TRBJ2-1; 8 bases fit TRBD2. Germline-derived CDR1 and CDR2 are SNHLY and FYNNEI. After removal of 2 bases from V and 8 bases from J, the junction contained 8 bases not matched to a gene. The CDR3 extends over 15 amino acids. The CDR3 nucleotides are TGTGCCAGCAGTGAACTCGGACTAGCTTTCGATGAGCAGTTCTTC. Its translation is CASSELGLAFDEQFF.

This chain links TRBV4-3 with TRBJ1-1; D remains unclear. The CDR3 is made up of 12 amino acids. Germline CDR1 reads LGHNA; CDR2 reads YSLEER. Trimming took 0 bases from V and 10 from J, leaving 9 bases between them. CDR3 loop: CASSQDRGSAFF. In DNA, the CDR3 is TGCGCCAGCAGCCAAGATAGAGGGTCAGCTTTCTTT.

The chain recombines TRBV30 with TRBJ2-4; D not certain. CDR3 length: 14 amino acids. V was trimmed by 1 base and J by 0 bases, leaving 7 bases between them. Germline lookup yields CDR1 GTSNPN and CDR2 SVGIG (reference sequence). The CDR3, as DNA: TGTGCCTGGAGTGAACAGCTAGCCAAAAACATTCAGTACTTC. Translating gives CAWSEQLAKNIQYF.

The genes are TRBV6-1 and TRBJ1-6; 8 nucleotides line up with TRBD1. The germline gives CDR1 MNHNS, CDR2 SASEGT. Trimming at V came to 2 bases and at J to 6 bases, leaving 6 bases not matched to a gene. The CDR3 totals 16 residues. DNA for the CDR3: TGTGCCAGCAGTGAAACAGCGGGACAGGCTAATTCACCCCTCCACTTT. Amino acids: CASSETAGQANSPLHF.

This chain uses TRBV6-5 with TRBJ2-1, with TRBD2 matching over 12 bases. V lost 4 bases, J lost 5 bases, and 3 bases stayed unmatched. Germline V gives CDR1 MNHEY, CDR2 SVGAGI. The CDR3 length is 15 residues. The CDR3 spells CASSLLAGGHNEQFF. In nucleotides, the CDR3 is TGTGCCAGCAGTTTACTAGCGGGAGGCCACAATGAGCAGTTCTTC.

This clone was observed a handful of times. The chain couples TRBV28 to TRBJ1-5; 8 bases match TRBD1. The germline gives CDR1 MDHEN, CDR2 SYDVKM. The CDR3 spans 15 residues. The J segment lost 4 bases and the V segment lost 6 bases, leaving 8 bases of the junction unmatched. This CDR3 is CASRTFGDRNQPQHF. The CDR3 DNA reads as TGTGCCAGCAGGACCTTTGGGGACAGGAATCAGCCCCAGCATTTT.

The chain links TRBV10-3 to TRBJ1-2; TRBD1 matches at 7 bases. V gave up 3 bases and J gave up 6 bases; unmatched junction bases: 10. In germline, CDR1 is ENHRY, CDR2 SYGVKD. The length of the CDR3 is 15 residues. The CDR3 nucleotides read TGTGCCATCAGTGAACCTCTAGGACAGGAGGATGGCTACACCTTC. Its protein is CAISEPLGQEDGYTF.

This clone was seen a handful of times. J is TRBJ2-7 and V is TRBV28, with a weak D call TRBD1 (6 bases). This CDR3 contains 14 residues. V lost 6 bases and J lost 3, with 15 bases in between. Germline loops: CDR1 MDHEN, CDR2 SYDVKM. The CDR3 sequence: CASRTWTEGYEQYF. The CDR3 nucleotides are TGTGCCAGCAGAACGTGGACAGAAGGCTACGAGCAGTACTTC.

The rearrangement joins TRBV4-3 to TRBJ2-1; TRBD1 aligns across 7 bases. The CDR3 spans 16 residues. V lost 4 bases, J lost 0 bases, and 6 bases stayed unmatched. Germline V gene sequence: CDR1 LGHNA, CDR2 YSLEER. The CDR3 here is CASSLATGSSYNEQFF. CDR3 nucleotide sequence: TGCGCCAGCAGCCTCGCGACAGGGAGCTCCTACAATGAGCAGTTCTTC.

The chain combines TRBV4-1 with TRBJ1-1; unclear D gene. The germline CDR1 and CDR2 sequences are MGHRA and YSYEKL. The CDR3 loop spans 15 amino acids. The V end lost 1 base, the J end lost 1 base, and 10 bases lay between the germline ends. The CDR3 DNA follows: TGCGCCAGCAGCCAAGTCTGGAGGCGGAACACTGAAGCTTTCTTT. It codes for CASSQVWRRNTEAFF.

This chain uses TRBV15 with TRBJ2-1; 10 nucleotides align to TRBD2. CDR1 and CDR2 from the germline V gene are LNHNV and YYDKDF (reference sequence). The CDR3 runs to 18 residues. The trim removed 0 bases at V and 1 base at J, leaving 6 bases unmatched. The CDR3 DNA is TGTGCCACCAGCAGAGAACCGATAGCGGGAGGATCCTACAATGAGCAGTTCTTC. This translates into CATSREPIAGGSYNEQFF.

This clone was observed a handful of times. V gene TRBV6-5 combines with J gene TRBJ1-6; D unresolved. This CDR3 comprises 15 residues. The V end lost 0 bases, the J end lost 9 bases, and 12 bases lay between the germline ends. The V gene's germline CDR1 is MNHEY and CDR2 SVGAGI. The CDR3 coding sequence is TGTGCCAGCAGTTACTCTCCATTACTCGGTTCACCCCTCCACTTT. Translating it yields CASSYSPLLGSPLHF.

The CDR3: CASSRVPRGAYIQYF. The CDR3 nucleotides are TGTGCCAGTAGTAGAGTTCCTAGGGGCGCCTACATTCAGTACTTC. The chain has TRBV19 and TRBJ2-4, with TRBD1 as a possible D gene (5 bases). Between the trimmed V and J ends, which lost 4 bases and 8 bases, there was a span of 18 bases. Germline V gene lookup returns CDR1 LNHDA and CDR2 SQIVND (reference sequence). CDR3 length: 15 amino acids.

The chain is built from TRBV10-3 and TRBJ2-5; 8 bases align to TRBD1. V trimming: 5 bases; J trimming: 5 bases; junction bases outside the gene matches: 10. CDR1 is ENHRY, CDR2 SYGVKD, per germline. The CDR3 is 15 amino acids. The CDR3 here is CAISKKQGVGETQYF. DNA of the CDR3: TGTGCCATCAGTAAGAAACAGGGGGTCGGGGAGACCCAGTACTTC.

V and J are TRBV6-5 and TRBJ1-6; tentatively, D is TRBD1 (6 bases). V was shortened by 6 bases and J by 9 bases, with 15 bases between the two germline ends. The CDR3 is 14 amino acids. Germline lookup yields CDR1 MNHEY and CDR2 SVGAGI. In nucleotides, the CDR3 is TGTGCCAGCAGGAGGGACACGGGGTTTTCACCCCTCCACTTT. Protein: CASRRDTGFSPLHF.

This clone has only one observation. The chain employs TRBV28 and TRBJ1-2; 9 positions agree with TRBD1. CDR1 is MDHEN, CDR2 SYDVKM, per germline. The CDR3 is 14 amino acids. V shed 6 bases and J 6 bases; nucleotides not matched to a gene: 8. The DNA for the CDR3 is TGTGCCAGCAGCACCGGGACAGGGAGCCATGGCTACACCTTC. It encodes CASSTGTGSHGYTF.

The V call is TRBV6-5, the J call TRBJ2-7, with D possibly being TRBD2 (5 bases). The CDR3 is made up of 11 amino acids. The V gene's germline CDR1 is MNHEY and CDR2 SVGAGI. V was pared by 8 bases and J by 1 base, with 6 bases between. As DNA, the CDR3 is TGTGCCAGCGGGAGATCCTACGAGCAGTACTTC. It specifies CASGRSYEQYF.

The rearrangement links TRBV7-2 to TRBJ1-6; the D is unclear. The CDR3 runs 15 residues. Germline V gene sequence: CDR1 SGHTA, CDR2 FQGNSA. V lost 5 bases and J lost 10, with 18 bases in between. CDR3 region: CASSLVPGSSSPLHF. CDR3 coding DNA: TGTGCCAGCAGCCTAGTTCCGGGGAGTTCATCACCCCTCCACTTT.

This chain links TRBV5-5 with TRBJ1-6; no clear D gene. Trimming took 6 bases from V and 0 from J, leaving 10 bases between them. Germline lookup yields CDR1 SGHKS and CDR2 YYEKEE (reference sequence). The CDR3 spans 15 residues. CDR3 amino acids: CASKQWSSYNSPLHF. DNA for the CDR3: TGTGCCAGCAAACAATGGTCCTCCTATAATTCACCCCTCCACTTT.

The gene calls are TRBV6-6 and TRBJ2-1; 12 bases map to TRBD2. CDR3 length equals 16 residues. Unmatched junction bases numbered 5, after V lost 5 bases and J lost 3 bases. The germline CDR1 and CDR2 sequences are MNHNY and SVGAGI (reference sequence). CDR3 nucleotide sequence: TGTGCCAGCAGTCGACCGGGACTAGCGGGCTACAATGAGCAGTTCTTC. Amino acid sequence: CASSRPGLAGYNEQFF.

The chain joins TRBV14 to TRBJ2-1; 14 bases fit TRBD2. The length of the CDR3 is 15 residues. Losses at the gene ends were 5 bases for V and 6 bases for J; bases not matched to a gene: 3. Germline-derived CDR1 and CDR2 are SGHDN and FVKESK. The CDR3 protein is CASSYGTSGSNEQFF. The CDR3 coding sequence is TGTGCCAGCAGCTACGGGACTAGCGGGAGCAATGAGCAGTTCTTC.

J is TRBJ1-2 and V is TRBV13, with D possibly matching TRBD1 (6 bases). This CDR3 contains 14 residues. V was clipped by 4 bases and J by 7 bases, with 16 bases between them. Germline V lookup: CDR1 PRHDT, CDR2 FYEKMQ (reference sequence). The CDR3 DNA follows: TGTGCCAGCAGCTCCGGGACAAATCGTTCTGGCTACACCTTC. Protein product: CASSSGTNRSGYTF.

The chain carries TRBV19 and TRBJ2-7, with TRBD1 matching 10 bases. With V trimmed by 3 bases and J by 0 bases, 2 bases remained unmatched. CDR1 and CDR2 (germline): LNHDA, SQIVND (reference sequence). CDR3 length equals 15 residues. The CDR3 here is CASSMGQGHSYEQYF. The CDR3 DNA reads TGTGCCAGTAGTATGGGACAGGGGCACTCCTACGAGCAGTACTTC. Filled out from reference TRBV19 and TRBJ2-7, the complete variable domain reads DGGITQSPKYLFRKEGQNVTLSCEQNLNHDAMYWYRQDPGQGLRLIYYSQIVNDFQKGDIAEGYSVSREKKESFPLTVTSAQKNPTAFYLCASSMGQGHSYEQYFGPGTRLTVT.

The chain carries TRBV9 and TRBJ2-5; D is ambiguous. Germline CDR1 is SGDLS and CDR2 is YYNGEE. V was trimmed by 0 bases and J by 3 bases, leaving 6 bases between them. The CDR3 has 13 residues. The CDR3 DNA reads as TGTGCCAGCAGCGTAGTTCCAGAAGAGACCCAGTACTTC. Protein sequence: CASSVVPEETQYF. Complete variable domain (other parts from reference TRBV9 and TRBJ2-5): DSGVTQTPKHLITATGQRVTLRCSPRSGDLSVYWYQQSLDQGLQFLIQYYNGEERAKGNILERFSAQQFPDLHSELNLSSLELGDSALYFCASSVVPEETQYFGPGTRLLVL.